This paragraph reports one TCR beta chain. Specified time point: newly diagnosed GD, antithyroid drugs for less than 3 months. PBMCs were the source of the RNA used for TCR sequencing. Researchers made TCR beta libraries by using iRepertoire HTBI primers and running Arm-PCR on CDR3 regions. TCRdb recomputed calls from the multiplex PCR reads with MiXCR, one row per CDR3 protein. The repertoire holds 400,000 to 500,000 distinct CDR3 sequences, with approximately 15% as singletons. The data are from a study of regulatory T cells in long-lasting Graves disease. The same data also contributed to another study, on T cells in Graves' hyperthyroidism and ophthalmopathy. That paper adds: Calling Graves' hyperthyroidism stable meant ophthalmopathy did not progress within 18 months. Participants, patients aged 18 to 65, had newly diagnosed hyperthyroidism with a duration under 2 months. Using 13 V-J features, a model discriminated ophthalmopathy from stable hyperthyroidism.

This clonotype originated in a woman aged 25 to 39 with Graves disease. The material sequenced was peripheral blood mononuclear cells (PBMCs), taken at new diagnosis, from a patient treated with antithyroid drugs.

CDR3 residues: CASSIRGQNPGTYNEQFF. DNA of the CDR3: TGTGCCAGTAGTATCCGGGGGCAAAACCCGGGCACCTACAATGAGCAGTTCTTC. V usage is TRBV19 and J usage is TRBJ2-1, with D possibly called TRBD1 or TRBD2 (6 bases each). The germline CDR1 and CDR2 sequences are LNHDA and SQIVND (reference sequence). The CDR3 consists of 18 residues. Deletions cut 3 bases from V and 2 bases from J, with 20 bases between.